This T cell receptor beta chain was documented in a study of CD8 T cells in Susac syndrome. In blood CD8+ and CD4+ T cells, TCR beta underwent sequencing. Healthy donors constituted the controls, which were matched for age and sex. With random hexamers, about 0.5 to 1 ug RNA was reverse transcribed. Amplification of TCR beta CDR3 used immunoSEQ multiplex PCR across 54 Vbeta and 13 Jbeta. Via MiXCR, TCRdb re-called the immunoSEQ multiplex PCR reads, giving one row per CDR3 protein. The table includes 180,000 or so distinct CDR3 sequences, about 93% detected once. The origin of this receptor is a human donor in good health. Sequencing input: CD4+ T cells from PBMCs.

CDR3 loop: CSASPRSGGQGEQFF. Here the CDR3 DNA reads TGCAGTGCTAGTCCGAGATCGGGGGGGCAGGGTGAGCAGTTCTTC. The rearrangement links TRBV20-1 to TRBJ2-1; 8 positions match TRBD2. V shed 3 bases, J shed 9 bases, and the junction held 13 bases outside the gene matches. The CDR3 has 15 residues. CDR1 DFQATT and CDR2 SNEGSKA come from the germline V gene (reference sequence).